The 13 T cell receptor beta chains in this list originate from one sample, sequenced in a study of monozygotic twins with inflammatory bowel disease. Each CDR3 protein gets one entry in TCRdb, which reprocessed the 5' RACE reads and gives no DNA. Reported are approximately 340,000 distinct CDR3 sequences; the ten largest clones contain 2% to 2.5%. Specimen: blood. These receptor sequences come from a human donor with ulcerative colitis or Crohn's disease, or a healthy co-twin of an affected twin (not recorded which).

V usage is TRBV5-1 and J usage is TRBJ2-7; the TCRdb call, TRBD1, lacks DNA for checking. The CDR3 runs 13 residues. The germline V gene encodes CDR1 SGHRS and CDR2 YFSETQ. CDR3: CASSRDRAYEQYF. Full variable domain (missing parts from reference TRBV5-1 and TRBJ2-7): KAGVTQTPRYLIKTRGQQVTLSCSPISGHRSVSWYQQTPGQGLQFLFEYFSETQRNKGNFPGRFSGRQFSNSRSEMNVSTLELGDSALYLCASSRDRAYEQYFGPGTRLTVT.

J is TRBJ2-3 and V is TRBV20-1; TCRdb's D call, TRBD2, is unchecked because there is no DNA. CDR1 and CDR2 (germline): DFQATT, SNEGSKA (reference sequence). This CDR3 has 13 amino acids. CDR3 loop: CSAPSGGTDTQYF.

The V gene is TRBV15, the J gene TRBJ2-7; the TCRdb D gene call, TRBD1, has no DNA to confirm it. The CDR3 is 19 amino acids. Germline-derived CDR1 and CDR2 are LNHNV and YYDKDF (reference sequence). CDR3 in amino acids: CATSRVYLVGDRFSYEQYF.

The V gene is TRBV29-1, the J gene TRBJ2-7; with no DNA, the TCRdb D assignment of TRBD1 cannot be verified. From germline, CDR1 is SQVTM and CDR2 ANQGSEA. CDR3 size: 12 residues. The CDR3 spells CSVAQGAVEQYF.

The genes are TRBV5-1 and TRBJ2-5. The CDR3 runs 14 residues. Germline-derived CDR1 and CDR2 are SGHRS and YFSETQ. The CDR3 here is CASSADGQQETQYF.

V gene TRBV28 combines with J gene TRBJ1-5. Germline V gives CDR1 MDHEN, CDR2 SYDVKM. CDR3 length equals 11 residues. CDR3: CASSSLEPQHF. The entire variable domain, with the rest obtained from reference TRBV28 and TRBJ1-5, is as follows: DVKVTQSSRYLVKRTGEKVFLECVQDMDHENMFWYRQDPGLGLRLIYFSYDVKMKEKGDIPEGYSVSREKKERFSLILESASTNQTSMYLCASSSLEPQHFGDGTRLSIL.

The J gene is TRBJ1-5, the V gene TRBV12-3 or TRBV12-4. The CDR3 contains 13 residues. The CDR3 sequence: CASSPMINQPQHF.

V and J are TRBV7-6 and TRBJ1-1; TCRdb lists TRBD1, though no DNA is available to test this call. Germline V gives CDR1 SGHVS, CDR2 FNYEAQ. There are 14 residues in the CDR3. This CDR3 reads CASSLGTGDTEAFF.

The J gene is TRBJ1-2, the V gene TRBV20-1; TCRdb lists TRBD1, though no DNA is available to test this call. This CDR3 spans 13 amino acids. Germline values: CDR1 DFQATT, CDR2 SNEGSKA (reference sequence). The CDR3 here is CSAGGQAGYGYTF.

The CDR3 here is CASSLGGDRGRNEQFF. V and J are TRBV5-1 and TRBJ2-1; the D call of TRBD1 rests on TCRdb alone, since no DNA is present to check it. Germline loops: CDR1 SGHRS, CDR2 YFSETQ. This CDR3 comprises 16 residues.

The chain combines TRBV7-9 with TRBJ1-2; TCRdb's D gene call, TRBD1, goes unchecked for lack of DNA. Germline CDR1 reads SEHNR; CDR2 reads FQNEAQ (reference sequence). The CDR3 is 13 residues long. CDR3 sequence: CASTFTGESGYTF.

The chain recombines TRBV7-2 with TRBJ1-1; with no DNA, the TCRdb D assignment of TRBD1 cannot be verified. The CDR3 has 15 amino acids. Looked up from germline, CDR1 is SGHTA and CDR2 is FQGNSA. CDR3 amino acids: CASSFGDRSNTEAFF.

The genes are TRBV4-3 and TRBJ2-7; the TCRdb call, TRBD1, lacks DNA for checking. Looked up from germline, CDR1 is LGHNA and CDR2 is YSLEER. The length of the CDR3 is 15 residues. This CDR3 is CASSQDVARSYEQYF.